Following are 16 T cell receptor beta chains from one sample sequenced in a study of blood T cells in healthy people across ages. A sample-barcoded 5' primer and a J-beta primer mix were used in a second PCR of roughly 7 to 11 cycles. TCRdb re-called the 5' RACE reads with MiXCR, one entry per CDR3 protein. The repertoire has about 1,500,000 distinct CDR3 sequences, roughly 30% of them found once; the top ten carry less than 9.5%. Sequenced: blood. The receptors stem from a woman aged 25 to 39 in good health.

The chain employs TRBV9 and TRBJ2-3, with D hard to call. Germline assignment: CDR1 SGDLS and CDR2 YYNGEE. Deletions cut 0 bases from V and 4 bases from J, with 12 bases between. The CDR3 length is 15 residues. The CDR3 DNA reads as TGTGCCAGCAGCGTAGTAACCCTGACCTCAGATACGCAGTATTTT. It is translated as CASSVVTLTSDTQYF.

The rearrangement uses TRBV5-1 and TRBJ1-5; D is unresolved. This CDR3 comprises 16 residues. Germline loops: CDR1 SGHRS, CDR2 YFSETQ. V dropped 0 bases and J dropped 0 bases, with 10 bases sitting between them. The CDR3 spells CASSLEGDFSNQPQHF. The CDR3 DNA is TGCGCCAGCAGCTTGGAAGGAGACTTTAGCAATCAGCCCCAGCATTTT.

The sample holds a few counts of this clonotype. V usage is TRBV20-1 and J usage is TRBJ2-5; maybe TRBD2 (5 bases). V lost 6 bases and J 5 bases, leaving 19 bases between the germline ends. This CDR3 region has 14 residues. Germline V lookup: CDR1 DFQATT, CDR2 SNEGSKA (reference sequence). The CDR3 DNA is TGCAGTGCCCACCCTCGGGTTTCGGGGGAGACCCAGTACTTC. As protein: CSAHPRVSGETQYF.

This clonotype was recorded a few times. The CDR3 DNA follows: TGTGCCAGCAAACTGGATTCCTACGAGCAGTACTTC. Its protein product is CASKLDSYEQYF. This rearrangement joins TRBV6-1 to TRBJ2-7, with D unclear. Germline CDR1 is MNHNS and CDR2 is SASEGT. V was pared by 7 bases and J by 1 base, with 8 bases between. CDR3 size: 12 residues.

The CDR3 loop is CASSQGLHGYTF. CDR3 sequence (DNA): TGTGCCAGCAGCCAAGGACTTCATGGCTACACCTTC. The rearrangement joins TRBV3-1 to TRBJ1-2; D gene ambiguous. CDR3 length equals 12 residues. V lost 1 base and J lost 6, with 6 bases in between. Per germline, CDR1 LGHDT and CDR2 YNNKEL (reference sequence). The whole variable domain, remainder taken from reference TRBV3-1 and TRBJ1-2, is DTAVSQTPKYLVTQMGNDKSIKCEQNLGHDTMYWYKQDSKKFLKIMFSYNNKELIINETVPNRFSPKSPDKAHLNLHINSLELGDSAVYFCASSQGLHGYTFGSGTRLTVV.

This clonotype appeared a few times. The CDR3 is CASSVQGRESPLHF. The CDR3 bases are TGTGCCAGCAGCGTACAGGGAAGAGAATCACCCCTCCACTTT. The J gene is TRBJ1-6, the V gene TRBV7-9, with a possible D match to TRBD1 (6 bases). Germline CDR1 SEHNR, CDR2 FQNEAQ (reference sequence). Trimming took 5 bases from V and 10 from J, leaving 15 bases between them. The length of the CDR3 is 14 residues. The variable domain in full, completed from reference TRBV7-9 and TRBJ1-6, reads DTGVSQNPRHKITKRGQNVTFRCDPISEHNRLYWYRQTLGQGPEFLTYFQNEAQLEKSRLLSDRFSAERPKGSFSTLEIQRTEQGDSAMYLCASSVQGRESPLHFGNGTRLTVT.

The V call is TRBV5-1, the J call TRBJ2-1; 10 bases map to TRBD1. Per the germline V gene, CDR1 is SGHRS and CDR2 is YFSETQ. CDR3 length: 15 residues. Trimming at V came to 8 bases and at J to 4 bases, leaving 9 bases not matched to a gene. CDR3 sequence (DNA): TGCGCCAGTTTTCGGGGGACAGGGGAATACAATGAGCAGTTCTTC. Protein product: CASFRGTGEYNEQFF.

In regard to this clonotype: Given a much more abundant clone one base away, this may be a read error. The chain couples TRBV7-2 to TRBJ2-6; weak D call: TRBD1 (5 bases). Germline loops: CDR1 SGHTA, CDR2 FQGNSA. This CDR3 is 17 amino acids long. Written as DNA, the CDR3 is TGTGCCAGCAGCTTAGGGGGCAGTCGCTCTGGGGCCAACGTCCGGACTTTC. Translating gives CASSLGGSRSGANVRTF.

As concerns this clonotype: Relative to the germline gene, one junction end is altered; a read error may explain this. This rearrangement joins TRBV11-1 to TRBJ1-2; D gene uncertain. The germline CDR1 and CDR2 sequences are SGHAT and FQDESV (reference sequence). This CDR3 has 12 residues. CDR3 sequence reads: CAGSKQNYGYTF. In DNA form, the CDR3 reads TGTGCCGGCAGCAAACAAAACTATGGCTACACCTTC.

This chain links TRBV20-1 with TRBJ1-3; TRBD1 aligns across 8 bases. The CDR3 spans 15 residues. In germline, CDR1 is DFQATT, CDR2 SNEGSKA (reference sequence). This chain's CDR3 is CGGTGSYGSGNTIYF. In DNA form, the CDR3 reads TGCGGCGGGACAGGTAGCTATGGCTCTGGAAACACCATATATTTT.

This clonotype was counted only a few times. This chain links TRBV28 with TRBJ2-7, with a tentative D call TRBD1 (5 bases). The germline CDR1 and CDR2 sequences are MDHEN and SYDVKM. CDR3 size: 12 residues. V lost 3 bases and J lost 4, with 7 bases in between. The CDR3 here is CASSLDMYEQYF. CDR3 bases: TGTGCCAGCAGTTTGGACATGTACGAGCAGTACTTC.

The chain combines TRBV10-3 with TRBJ2-1; the D gene is possibly TRBD2 (6 bases). The CDR3 totals 17 residues. V gave up 0 bases and J gave up 0 bases, with 12 bases separating them. Germline CDR1 and CDR2: ENHRY and SYGVKD. This CDR3 is CAISESSSASSYNEQFF. CDR3 bases: TGTGCCATCAGTGAGTCGTCTAGCGCCTCCTCCTACAATGAGCAGTTCTTC.

The table lists this clonotype with many counts. The chain uses TRBV6-4 and TRBJ2-1; 13 nucleotides agree with TRBD2. The germline V gene has CDR1 MRHNA and CDR2 SNTAGT. The V gene end was trimmed by 3 bases and the J gene end by 7 bases; junction bases not matched to a gene: 3. The CDR3 is 15 amino acids. CDR3 DNA sequence: TGTGCCAGCAGTGAACTAGCGGGGGGGCAAAATGAGCAGTTCTTC. Protein product: CASSELAGGQNEQFF.

The chain has TRBV12-3 or TRBV12-4 and TRBJ2-5; D uncertain. The CDR3 has 13 amino acids. V was pared by 5 bases and J by 7 bases, with 14 bases between. This CDR3 reads CASSQDWGRTQYF. The CDR3 region has the DNA TGTGCCAGCAGTCAAGACTGGGGTCGGACCCAGTACTTC.

V gene TRBV3-1 combines with J gene TRBJ2-7, with 15 bases matching TRBD2. The CDR3 loop spans 16 amino acids. CDR1 LGHDT and CDR2 YNNKEL come from the germline V gene (reference sequence). Trimming took 3 bases from V and 6 from J; bases not matched to a gene: 6. The CDR3 protein is CASSQGLAGGSVEQYF. The CDR3 coding sequence is TGTGCCAGCAGCCAGGGACTAGCGGGGGGTTCGGTCGAGCAGTACTTC.

This clonotype was counted at least ten times. The rearrangement links TRBV6-4 to TRBJ2-1, with a tentative D call TRBD2 (5 bases). CDR1 is MRHNA, CDR2 SNTAGT, per germline. V was cut by 0 bases and J by 10 bases, with 10 bases left in between. The CDR3 covers 13 residues. The CDR3 region is CASSDSLWREQFF. CDR3 nucleotides: TGTGCCAGCAGTGACTCACTTTGGAGGGAGCAGTTCTTC.